A selection of T cell receptor beta chains follows, all from one sample in a study of T cells after yellow fever vaccination. TCRdb analysed the 5' RACE reads with MiXCR anew, one entry per CDR3 protein. The sample contains around 25,000 distinct CDR3 sequences, 4.5% of which appear only once. The material was PBMCs, either bulk or a sorted T-cell subset (CD4+, CD8+, memory, or dextramer-sorted; not recorded which), obtained on the day of the yellow fever booster vaccination. These receptors were obtained from a man younger than 35 who received the YFV17D yellow fever vaccine. Each CDR3 is given with its conserved first and last residue. A D gene is named only where the DNA matches it firmly. Rows give clone size only sometimes, using once, few, many, or a class for an expanded clone.

j_gene,abundance,v_gene,d_gene,CDR3aa,CDR3nt
TRBJ2-1,many,TRBV6-2/TRBV6-3,.,CASSSIAQGNEQFF,TGTGCCAGCAGCTCCATTGCCCAGGGAAATGAGCAGTTCTTC
TRBJ2-3,.,TRBV24-1,TRBD2,CATSDGPKRGGTDTQYF,TGTGCCACCAGTGACGGACCGAAGCGGGGGGGCACAGATACGCAGTATTTT
TRBJ1-6,many,TRBV20-1,.,CSAREGGREDSPLHF,TGCAGTGCTAGAGAAGGGGGTCGGGAGGATTCACCCCTCCACTTT
TRBJ1-2,.,TRBV7-9,.,CASSPLLDGPYGYTF,TGTGCCAGCAGCCCCCTTCTAGACGGGCCCTATGGCTACACCTTC
TRBJ1-2,many,TRBV12-3/TRBV12-4,.,CASSTPGLSGYTF,TGTGCCAGCAGCACCCCGGGCCTAAGCGGCTACACCTTC
TRBJ2-7,many,TRBV12-3/TRBV12-4,TRBD1,CASSFGDSRYEQYF,TGTGCCAGCAGTTTCGGGGACAGTCGCTACGAGCAGTACTTC
TRBJ1-6,many,TRBV5-1,TRBD1,CASSLAPGQGSTSPLHF,TGCGCCAGCAGCTTGGCCCCGGGACAGGGGAGTACTTCACCCCTCCACTTT
TRBJ1-4,many,TRBV7-6,TRBD1,CASSPGTVNEKLFF,TGTGCCAGCAGCCCCGGGACAGTTAATGAAAAACTGTTTTTT
TRBJ1-2,many,TRBV30,TRBD1,CAWSAGQGGGYTF,TGTGCCTGGAGCGCCGGACAGGGGGGAGGCTACACCTTC
TRBJ1-4,many,TRBV7-9,.,CASSLDDRKLFF,TGTGCCAGCAGCTTAGATGACAGAAAACTGTTTTTT
TRBJ2-7,many,TRBV5-1,.,CASSFSGDYYEQYF,TGCGCCAGCAGCTTCTCAGGGGATTACTACGAGCAGTACTTC
TRBJ1-2,many,TRBV6-2/TRBV6-3,TRBD1,CASSYRTGEGYTF,TGTGCCAGCAGTTATCGGACAGGGGAAGGCTACACCTTC
TRBJ2-5,many,TRBV5-1,TRBD2,CASSPGLAVQETQYF,TGCGCCAGCAGCCCCGGACTAGCGGTCCAAGAGACCCAGTACTTC
TRBJ2-3,few,TRBV3-1,.,CASSQGPNRAHTQYF,TGTGCCAGCAGCCAAGGCCCCAACAGGGCCCATACGCAGTATTTT
TRBJ2-5,many,TRBV28,.,CASSFTRAQETQYF,TGTGCCAGCAGTTTCACCCGGGCCCAGGAGACCCAGTACTTC
TRBJ2-7,many,TRBV6-5,TRBD2,CASSPQSGEYEQYF,TGTGCCAGCAGTCCCCAAAGCGGGGAGTACGAGCAGTACTTC
TRBJ2-1,few,TRBV5-1,.,CASSLEPGEVYEQFF,TGCGCCAGCAGCTTGGAGCCAGGGGAGGTTTATGAGCAGTTCTTC
TRBJ2-5,many,TRBV7-9,.,CASSLAGFRETQYF,TGTGCCAGCAGCTTAGCGGGGTTTCGAGAGACCCAGTACTTC
TRBJ2-3,few,TRBV20-1,TRBD2,CSATRLAGGRRDTQYF,TGCAGTGCTACCCGACTAGCGGGGGGGCGTAGAGATACGCAGTATTTT
TRBJ2-1,few,TRBV7-3,.,CASSPGPSSYNEQFF,TGTGCCAGCTCACCAGGGCCGAGCTCCTACAATGAGCAGTTCTTC
TRBJ2-2,many,TRBV5-6,.,CASIQGPNTGELFF,TGTGCCAGCATTCAGGGCCCAAACACCGGGGAGCTGTTTTTT